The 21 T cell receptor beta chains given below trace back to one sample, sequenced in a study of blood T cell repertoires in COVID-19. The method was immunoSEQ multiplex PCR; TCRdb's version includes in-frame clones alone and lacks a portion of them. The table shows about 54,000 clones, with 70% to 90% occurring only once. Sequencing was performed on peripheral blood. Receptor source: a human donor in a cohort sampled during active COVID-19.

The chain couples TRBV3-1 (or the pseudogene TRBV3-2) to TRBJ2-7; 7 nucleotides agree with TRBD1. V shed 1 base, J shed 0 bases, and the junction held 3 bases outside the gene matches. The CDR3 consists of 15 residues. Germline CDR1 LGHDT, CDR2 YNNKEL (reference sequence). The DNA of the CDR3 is TGTGCCAGCAGCCAAGGCCACAGGGGCTCCTACGAGCAGTACTTC. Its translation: CASSQGHRGSYEQYF.

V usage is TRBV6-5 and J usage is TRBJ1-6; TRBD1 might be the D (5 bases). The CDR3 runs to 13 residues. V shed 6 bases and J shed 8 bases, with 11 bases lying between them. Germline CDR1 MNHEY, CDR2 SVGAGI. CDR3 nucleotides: TGTGCCAGCAGGGGCAGGGCTGATTCACCCCTCCACTTT. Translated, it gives CASRGRADSPLHF.

The CDR3 DNA sequence: TGTGCCAGCAGTTTACAAGGCGGGAGGTACGAGCAGTACTTC. Encoded protein: CASSLQGGRYEQYF. The V and J genes are TRBV28 and TRBJ2-7; the match to TRBD2 covers 8 bases. There are 14 residues in the CDR3. V shed 2 bases, J shed 4 bases, and the junction held 4 bases outside the gene matches. The germline gives CDR1 MDHEN, CDR2 SYDVKM.

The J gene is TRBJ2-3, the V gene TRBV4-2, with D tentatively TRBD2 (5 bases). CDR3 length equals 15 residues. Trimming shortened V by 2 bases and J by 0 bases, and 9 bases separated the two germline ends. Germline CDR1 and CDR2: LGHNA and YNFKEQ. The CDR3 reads CASSQYRTSTDTQYF. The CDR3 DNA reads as TGTGCCAGCAGCCAATATAGGACTAGCACAGATACGCAGTATTTT.

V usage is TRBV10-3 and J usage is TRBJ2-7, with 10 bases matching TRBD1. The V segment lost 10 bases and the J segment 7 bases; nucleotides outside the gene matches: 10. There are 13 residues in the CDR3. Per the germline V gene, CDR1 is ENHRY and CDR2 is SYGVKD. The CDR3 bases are TGTGCCACCCCCGGGACAGGGGTTCAGGAGCAGTACTTC. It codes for CATPGTGVQEQYF.

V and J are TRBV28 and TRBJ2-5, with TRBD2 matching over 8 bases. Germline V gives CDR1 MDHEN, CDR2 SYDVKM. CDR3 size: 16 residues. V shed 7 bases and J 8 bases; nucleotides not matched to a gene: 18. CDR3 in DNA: TGTGCCAGCACTGGTTGGGGGGCGGGAGGATCCGGAACCCAGTACTTC. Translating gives CASTGWGAGGSGTQYF.

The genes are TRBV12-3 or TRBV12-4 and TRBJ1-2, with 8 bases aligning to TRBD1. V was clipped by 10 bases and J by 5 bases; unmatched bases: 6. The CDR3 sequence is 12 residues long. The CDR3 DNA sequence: TGTGCCACCACCCGGACAGGGTATGGCTACACCTTC. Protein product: CATTRTGYGYTF.

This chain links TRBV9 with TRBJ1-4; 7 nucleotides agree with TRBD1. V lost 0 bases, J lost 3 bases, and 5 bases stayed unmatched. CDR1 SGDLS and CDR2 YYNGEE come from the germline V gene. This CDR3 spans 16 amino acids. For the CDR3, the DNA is TGTGCCAGCAGCGTAGGAGGGGGCGTATCTAATGAAAAACTGTTTTTT. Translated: CASSVGGGVSNEKLFF. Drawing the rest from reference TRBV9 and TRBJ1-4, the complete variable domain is DSGVTQTPKHLITATGQRVTLRCSPRSGDLSVYWYQQSLDQGLQFLIQYYNGEERAKGNILERFSAQQFPDLHSELNLSSLELGDSALYFCASSVGGGVSNEKLFFGSGTQLSVL.

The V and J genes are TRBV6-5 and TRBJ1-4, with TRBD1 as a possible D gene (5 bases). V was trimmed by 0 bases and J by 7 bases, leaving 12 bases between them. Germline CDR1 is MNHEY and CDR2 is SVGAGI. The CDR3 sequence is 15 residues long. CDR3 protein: CASSYSRATSEKLFF. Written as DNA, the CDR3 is TGTGCCAGCAGTTACTCCAGGGCCACGAGTGAAAAACTGTTTTTT.

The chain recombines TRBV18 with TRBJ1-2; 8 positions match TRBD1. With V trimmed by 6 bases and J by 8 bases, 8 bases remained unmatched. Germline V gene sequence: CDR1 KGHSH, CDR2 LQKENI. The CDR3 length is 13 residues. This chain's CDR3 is CASSGIQGDGYTF. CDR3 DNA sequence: TGTGCCAGCTCCGGGATACAGGGGGACGGCTACACCTTC. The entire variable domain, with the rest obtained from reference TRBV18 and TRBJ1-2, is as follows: NAGVMQNPRHLVRRRGQEARLRCSPMKGHSHVYWYRQLPEEGLKFMVYLQKENIIDESGMPKERFSAEFPKEGPSILRIQQVVRGDSAAYFCASSGIQGDGYTFGSGTRLTVV.

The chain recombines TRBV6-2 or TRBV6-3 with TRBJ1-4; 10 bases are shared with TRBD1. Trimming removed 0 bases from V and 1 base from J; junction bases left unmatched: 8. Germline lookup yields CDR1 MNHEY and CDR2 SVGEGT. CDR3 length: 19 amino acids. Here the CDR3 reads CASSYSTWDRGRTNEKLFF. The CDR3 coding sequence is TGTGCCAGCAGTTACTCGACGTGGGACAGGGGTAGAACTAATGAAAAACTGTTTTTT.

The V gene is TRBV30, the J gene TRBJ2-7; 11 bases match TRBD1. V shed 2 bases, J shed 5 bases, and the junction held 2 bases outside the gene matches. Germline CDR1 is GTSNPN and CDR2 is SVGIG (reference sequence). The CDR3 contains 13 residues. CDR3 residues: CAWSWDRGDEQYF. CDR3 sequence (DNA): TGTGCCTGGAGTTGGGACAGGGGGGACGAGCAGTACTTC.

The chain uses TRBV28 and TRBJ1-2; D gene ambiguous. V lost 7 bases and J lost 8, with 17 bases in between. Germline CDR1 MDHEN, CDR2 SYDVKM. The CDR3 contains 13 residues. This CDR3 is CASTVSGNQGYTF. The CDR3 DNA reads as TGTGCCAGCACAGTTTCCGGGAATCAGGGCTACACCTTC.

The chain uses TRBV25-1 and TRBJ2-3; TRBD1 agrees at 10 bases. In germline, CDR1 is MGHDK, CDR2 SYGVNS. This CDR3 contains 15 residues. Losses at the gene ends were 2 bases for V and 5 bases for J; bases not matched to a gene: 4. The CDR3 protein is CASSEGDRGGDTQYF. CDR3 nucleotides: TGTGCCAGCAGTGAAGGGGACAGGGGTGGAGATACGCAGTATTTT.

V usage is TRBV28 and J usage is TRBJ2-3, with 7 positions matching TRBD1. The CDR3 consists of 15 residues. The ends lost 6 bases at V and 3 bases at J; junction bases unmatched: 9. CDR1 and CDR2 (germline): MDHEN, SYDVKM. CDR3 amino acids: CASSARQGWTDTQYF. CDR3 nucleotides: TGTGCCAGCAGCGCCCGACAGGGTTGGACAGATACGCAGTATTTT.

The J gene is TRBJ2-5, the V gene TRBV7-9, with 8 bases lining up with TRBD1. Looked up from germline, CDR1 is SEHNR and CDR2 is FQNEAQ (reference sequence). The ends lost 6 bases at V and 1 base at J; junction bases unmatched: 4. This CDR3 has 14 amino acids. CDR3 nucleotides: TGTGCCAGCAGGTCCCAGGGGGCCCAAGAGACCCAGTACTTC. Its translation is CASRSQGAQETQYF.

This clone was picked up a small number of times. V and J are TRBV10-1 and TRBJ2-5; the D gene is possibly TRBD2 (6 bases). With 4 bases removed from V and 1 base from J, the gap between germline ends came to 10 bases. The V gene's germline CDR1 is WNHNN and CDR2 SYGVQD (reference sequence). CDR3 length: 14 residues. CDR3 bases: TGCGCCAGCAGTGCCTCTAGCGCCCAAGAGACCCAGTACTTC. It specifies CASSASSAQETQYF.

The CDR3 sequence: CASSPLEASGRYEQFF. CDR3 nucleotides: TGTGCCAGCTCACCACTTGAGGCTAGCGGGAGGTATGAGCAGTTCTTC. The rearrangement uses TRBV18 and TRBJ2-1, with 11 bases fitting TRBD2. V lost 1 base to trimming and J lost 8 bases; unmatched junction nucleotides: 7. Germline V gene sequence: CDR1 KGHSH, CDR2 LQKENI. The CDR3 spans 16 residues.

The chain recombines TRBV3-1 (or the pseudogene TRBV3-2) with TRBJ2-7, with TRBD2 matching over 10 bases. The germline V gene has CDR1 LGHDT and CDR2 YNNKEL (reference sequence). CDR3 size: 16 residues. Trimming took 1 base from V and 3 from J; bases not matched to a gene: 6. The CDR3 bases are TGTGCCAGCAGCCAAGGGCGTCTAGCGGGAGTCTACGAGCAGTACTTC. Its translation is CASSQGRLAGVYEQYF.

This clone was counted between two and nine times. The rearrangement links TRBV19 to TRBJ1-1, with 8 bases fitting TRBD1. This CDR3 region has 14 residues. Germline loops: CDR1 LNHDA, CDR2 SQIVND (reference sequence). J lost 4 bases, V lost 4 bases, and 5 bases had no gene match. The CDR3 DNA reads TGTGCCAGTAGTAGGGACAGGACGGCCACTGAAGCTTTCTTT. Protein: CASSRDRTATEAFF.

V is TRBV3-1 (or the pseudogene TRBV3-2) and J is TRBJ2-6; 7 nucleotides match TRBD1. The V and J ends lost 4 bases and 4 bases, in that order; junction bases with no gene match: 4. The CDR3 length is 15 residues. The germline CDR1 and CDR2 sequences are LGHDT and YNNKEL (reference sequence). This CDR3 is CASSPDRVGANVLTF. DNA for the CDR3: TGTGCCAGCAGCCCTGACAGGGTGGGGGCCAACGTCCTGACTTTC.